The 8 T cell receptor beta chains below come from one sample, sequenced in a study of shared clonotypes between healthy human individuals. The table came from immunoSEQ multiplex PCR; TCRdb's copy has only in-frame clones and leaves some out. The sample has about half a million clones; about 78% are singletons. Sequenced input: PBMCs. The source is a woman aged 40-49 years in good health. Some clones in this sample may be carry-over from other donors' samples.

The V call is TRBV14, the J call TRBJ2-7; TRBD1 matches 9 bases. This CDR3 is built from 15 residues. Germline assignment: CDR1 SGHDN and CDR2 FVKESK. J was trimmed by 4 bases and V by 4 bases; bases with no gene match: 8. CDR3 nucleotides: TGTGCCAGCAGCCCAACAGGGGGCTTGAGGTACGAGCAGTACTTC. Protein sequence: CASSPTGGLRYEQYF.

The rearrangement links TRBV5-1 to TRBJ2-6; TRBD1 aligns across 8 bases. From germline, CDR1 is SGHRS and CDR2 YFSETQ. J lost 0 bases, V lost 4 bases, and 12 bases had no gene match. This CDR3 spans 19 amino acids. CDR3 region: CASSRDRSTHLSGANVLTF. The CDR3, as DNA: TGCGCCAGCAGCCGGGACAGGAGCACACACCTCTCTGGGGCCAACGTCCTGACTTTC.

This rearrangement joins TRBV29-1 to TRBJ2-3; D may match TRBD1 or TRBD2 (5 bases each). The V end lost 4 bases, the J end lost 6 bases, and 11 bases lay between the germline ends. Germline CDR1 and CDR2: SQVTM and ANQGSEA. This CDR3 is built from 12 residues. The chain's CDR3 is CSVGDRTDTQYF. CDR3 DNA: TGCAGCGTTGGGGACCGGACGGATACGCAGTATTTT.

This clone came up once. The rearrangement uses TRBV19 and TRBJ1-1; D perhaps matches TRBD1 (5 bases). The germline CDR1 and CDR2 sequences are LNHDA and SQIVND (reference sequence). V lost 5 bases, J lost 5 bases, and 18 bases lay in between. CDR3 size: 15 residues. CDR3 bases: TGTGCCAGTAGTTTGGTCAGGGCGATCAAGACTGAAGCTTTCTTT. Its protein product is CASSLVRAIKTEAFF. Supplemented by reference TRBV19 and TRBJ1-1, the full variable domain reads DGGITQSPKYLFRKEGQNVTLSCEQNLNHDAMYWYRQDPGQGLRLIYYSQIVNDFQKGDIAEGYSVSREKKESFPLTVTSAQKNPTAFYLCASSLVRAIKTEAFFGQGTRLTVV.

This chain joins TRBV14 and TRBJ2-1, with D unclear. The germline V gene encodes CDR1 SGHDN and CDR2 FVKESK. The CDR3 contains 13 residues. The ends were cut back, 2 bases at V and 3 bases at J, with 5 bases in the middle. Here the CDR3 DNA reads TGTGCCAGCAGCCAACTGGTCTACAATGAGCAGTTCTTC. Protein product: CASSQLVYNEQFF. The full variable domain, with the rest looked up from reference TRBV14 and TRBJ2-1, is EAGVTQFPSHSVIEKGQTVTLRCDPISGHDNLYWYRRVMGKEIKFLLHFVKESKQDESGMPNNRFLAERTGGTYSTLKVQPAELEDSGVYFCASSQLVYNEQFFGPGTRLTVL.

This clone was seen ten or more times. This chain uses TRBV5-6 with TRBJ2-7; a possible D gene is TRBD1 (6 bases). V was shortened by 3 bases and J by 2 bases, with 12 bases between the two germline ends. CDR3 size: 14 residues. CDR1 and CDR2 (germline): SGHDT, YYEEEE. The chain's CDR3 is CASSYQQGPYEQYF. The CDR3 DNA is TGTGCCAGCAGCTATCAGCAGGGGCCCTACGAGCAGTACTTC.

V and J are TRBV28 and TRBJ2-1; no definite D call. This CDR3 region has 15 residues. Germline V gives CDR1 MDHEN, CDR2 SYDVKM. V lost 5 bases, J lost 2 bases, and 13 bases lay in between. This CDR3 is CASSPRSSPYNEQFF. CDR3 sequence (DNA): TGTGCCAGCAGTCCTCGGTCTAGTCCCTACAATGAGCAGTTCTTC.

The chain is built from TRBV6-6 and TRBJ2-2; 8 nucleotides agree with TRBD1. Germline CDR1 reads MNHNY; CDR2 reads SVGAGI (reference sequence). This CDR3 region has 15 residues. Trimming took 7 bases from V and 2 from J; bases not matched to a gene: 6. The CDR3 DNA sequence: TGTGCCAGCAACCCGGACAGGGACAACACCGGGGAGCTGTTTTTT. Translation: CASNPDRDNTGELFF.